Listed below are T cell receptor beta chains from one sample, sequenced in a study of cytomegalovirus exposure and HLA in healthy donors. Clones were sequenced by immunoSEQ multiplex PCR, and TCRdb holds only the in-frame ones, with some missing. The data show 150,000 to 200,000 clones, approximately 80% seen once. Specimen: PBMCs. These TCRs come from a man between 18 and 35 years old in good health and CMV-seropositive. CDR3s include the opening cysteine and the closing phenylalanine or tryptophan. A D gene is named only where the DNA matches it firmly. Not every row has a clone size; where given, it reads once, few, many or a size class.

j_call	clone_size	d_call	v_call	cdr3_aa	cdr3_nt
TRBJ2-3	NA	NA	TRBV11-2	CASSWGGRERSTDTQYF	TGTGCCAGCAGCTGGGGGGGGCGGGAGAGGAGCACAGATACGCAGTATTTT
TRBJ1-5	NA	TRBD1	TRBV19	CASNVRGPGQPQHF	TGTGCCAGTAATGTAAGGGGGCCAGGTCAGCCCCAGCATTTT
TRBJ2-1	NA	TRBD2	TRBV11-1	CASSFLAEPYNEQFF	TGTGCCAGCAGCTTTCTAGCGGAGCCCTACAATGAGCAGTTCTTC
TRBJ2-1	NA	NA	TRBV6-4	CASSRQEHNEQFF	TGTGCCAGCAGCAGACAGGAACACAATGAGCAGTTCTTC
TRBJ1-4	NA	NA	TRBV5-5	CASSFRVTVEKLFF	TGTGCCAGCAGCTTCAGGGTCACCGTCGAAAAACTGTTTTTT
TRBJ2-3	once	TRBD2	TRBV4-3	CASSQGTSGSADTQYF	TGCGCCAGCAGCCAAGGGACTAGCGGGAGTGCAGATACGCAGTATTTT
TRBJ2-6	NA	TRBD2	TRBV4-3	CASSQVLAGVGSGANVLTF	TGCGCCAGCAGCCAAGTCCTAGCGGGAGTTGGGTCTGGGGCCAACGTCCTGACTTTC
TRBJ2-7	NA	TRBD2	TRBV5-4	CASSFRTSGGRYEQYF	TGTGCCAGCAGCTTCAGGACTAGCGGGGGGCGGTACGAGCAGTACTTC
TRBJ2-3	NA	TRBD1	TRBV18	CASSPTGGRDTQYF	TGTGCCAGCTCACCTACAGGGGGCAGGGATACGCAGTATTTT
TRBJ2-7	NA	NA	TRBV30	CAWSLGTVTYEQYF	TGTGCCTGGAGTCTTGGGACTGTCACCTACGAGCAGTACTTC
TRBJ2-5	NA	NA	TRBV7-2	CASKGGETQYF	TGTGCCAGTAAGGGAGGCGAGACCCAGTACTTC
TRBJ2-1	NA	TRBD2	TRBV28	CASFERSGSGYNEQFF	TGTGCCAGCTTTGAGCGCAGCGGGAGCGGCTACAATGAGCAGTTCTTC
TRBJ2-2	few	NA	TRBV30	CAWSDPWQGEVGELFF	TGTGCCTGGAGTGACCCCTGGCAGGGTGAAGTCGGGGAGCTGTTTTTT
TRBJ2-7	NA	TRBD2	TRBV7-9	CASSQGLAGGSAYEQYF	TGTGCCAGCAGCCAGGGACTAGCGGGAGGGTCCGCCTACGAGCAGTACTTC
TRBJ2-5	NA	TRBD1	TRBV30	CAWRKAGQGQETQYF	TGTGCCTGGAGGAAGGCCGGACAGGGACAAGAGACCCAGTACTTC
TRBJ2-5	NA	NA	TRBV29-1	CSVSQGQETQYF	TGCAGCGTTTCACAGGGCCAAGAGACCCAGTACTTC
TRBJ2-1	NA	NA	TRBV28	CASSFPGDSYNEQFF	TGTGCCAGCAGTTTTCCCGGGGACTCCTACAATGAGCAGTTCTTC
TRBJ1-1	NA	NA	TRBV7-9	CASSLGVEGLNTEAFF	TGTGCCAGCAGTCTAGGGGTGGAGGGACTGAACACTGAAGCTTTCTTT
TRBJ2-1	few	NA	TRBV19	CASSNLRGGNEQFF	TGTGCCAGTAGTAACCTCAGGGGTGGGAATGAGCAGTTCTTC
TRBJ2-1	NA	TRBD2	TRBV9	CASSVSAGSYNEQFF	TGTGCCAGCAGCGTGTCAGCGGGATCCTACAATGAGCAGTTCTTC
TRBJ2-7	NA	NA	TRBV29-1	CSVVVGGVHEQYF	TGCAGCGTTGTGGTGGGAGGAGTCCACGAGCAGTACTTC
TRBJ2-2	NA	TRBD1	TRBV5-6	CASSFGTGLTGELFF	TGTGCCAGCAGCTTTGGGACAGGGTTAACCGGGGAGCTGTTTTTT